What follows is one TCR beta chain and its context. Its specificity is not known. The length of the CDR3 is 15 residues. V was trimmed by 5 bases and J by 6 bases, leaving 20 bases between them. CDR1 is MNHEY and CDR2 is SMNVEV in the germline V gene (reference sequence). Methods used by the authors: Without quality scores, immunoSEQ junctional reads could not be filtered like full-length reads. Some clones are missing from TCRdb's copy, which holds only in-frame ones; the method was immunoSEQ multiplex PCR. V, J and clone size are those of that table, while D and trimming were read from the DNA. The sample includes about 2.3 million clones, 90% to 95% of them seen just once. The sample originates from a study of shared clonotypes between healthy human individuals. Notes on the study in general: Sharing across four donors was highest in naive CD4 (approximately 5%) and lowest in memory CD8 (approximately 0.4%). The four-donor shared clonotypes exceeded non-shared clonotypes in generation probability, with non-shared ones scoring lower. Donor scarcity curtailed the genetic and exposure-history diversity represented herein.

Sequencing was done on a sample of naive CD4+ T cells from PBMCs. Subset: CD45RA+ positively selected. The rearrangement links TRBV27 to TRBJ2-7; D is perhaps TRBD2 (5 bases). This receptor was obtained from a man between 18 and 35 years old in good health. Some clones in this sample may be carry-over from other donors' samples. The CDR3 loop reads CASSPNTGWSVEQYF. Here the CDR3 DNA reads TGTGCCAGCAGTCCGAACACGGGGTGGAGCGTCGAGCAGTACTTC.